A single sample is the source of the 25 T cell receptor beta chains below, sequenced in a study of shared clonotypes between healthy human individuals (TCRdb year 2020). CD8 naive samples consisted of CD45RO-negative cells that were positively selected for CCR7, yielding a CD45RA+CCR7+ population without TemRA cells. The protocol used for the library was the immunoSEQ multiplex PCR assay. In its TCRdb copy, this immuneACCESS table keeps in-frame sequences only and misses some clones. Where compared with another copy, unresolved V genes explain less than half of these, and the others have no known cause. In this sample the table shows about 2.1 million clones, roughly 93% of which occur a single time. The ten largest clones capture more than 1.5% of the sample. The sequencing input was naive CD8+ T cells from PBMCs. The cell subset or site label, read with the paper, signifies: CD45RA+CCR7+. These receptors all stem from a man between 18 and 29 years old in good health. Some clones in this sample may be carry-over from other donors' samples.

Details on this clone: The sample contains more than one DNA sequence encoding this CDR3. The rearrangement links TRBV9 to TRBJ1-3; possible D gene TRBD1, 5 bases. Germline V gene lookup returns CDR1 SGDLS and CDR2 YYNGEE. Trimming stripped 0 bases from V and 4 bases from J, with 11 bases between. This CDR3 spans 15 amino acids. CDR3 nucleotide sequence: TGTGCCAGCAGCGTAGATGGGGGTTCGGGAAACACCATATATTTT. Its translation: CASSVDGGSGNTIYF.

This clone was seen only a few times. The rearrangement uses TRBV9 and TRBJ2-2; tentative D call: TRBD2 (5 bases). The ends were cut back, 0 bases at V and 5 bases at J, with 8 bases in the middle. The CDR3 has 14 amino acids. CDR1 is SGDLS, CDR2 YYNGEE, per germline. The CDR3 nucleotides are TGTGCCAGCAGCGTAGTTACGGGGACCGGGGAGCTGTTTTTT. Protein product: CASSVVTGTGELFF. Full variable domain (outside the CDR3, taken from reference TRBV9 and TRBJ2-2): DSGVTQTPKHLITATGQRVTLRCSPRSGDLSVYWYQQSLDQGLQFLIQYYNGEERAKGNILERFSAQQFPDLHSELNLSSLELGDSALYFCASSVVTGTGELFFGEGSRLTVL.

V gene TRBV15 combines with J gene TRBJ1-4; TRBD1 might be the D (5 bases). The germline V gene encodes CDR1 LNHNV and CDR2 YYDKDF (reference sequence). Trimming stripped 0 bases from V and 4 bases from J, with 15 bases between. This CDR3 is 17 amino acids long. This CDR3 reads CATSRDSARAHNEKLFF. The DNA for the CDR3 is TGTGCCACCAGCAGAGATTCTGCCAGGGCCCATAATGAAAAACTGTTTTTT.

The rearrangement joins TRBV7-8 to TRBJ2-7, with 7 bases matching TRBD2. The CDR3 extends over 12 amino acids. Germline CDR1 is SGHVS and CDR2 is FQNEAQ. CDR3 bases: TGTGCGTGGGGGGAGGGCCGGTACGAGCAGTACTTC. This codes for CAWGEGRYEQYF.

The chain has TRBV7-9 and TRBJ1-1; D uncertain. V dropped 5 bases and J dropped 4 bases, with 14 bases sitting between them. Germline assignment: CDR1 SEHNR and CDR2 FQNEAQ (reference sequence). The CDR3 extends over 14 amino acids. The CDR3 coding sequence is TGTGCCAGCAGCACGGGAGACTGGGTCACTGAAGCTTTCTTT. Translated: CASSTGDWVTEAFF.

The chain links TRBV28 to TRBJ2-7; 7 bases map to TRBD2. The CDR3 runs 19 residues. CDR1 MDHEN and CDR2 SYDVKM come from the germline V gene. After removal of 4 bases from V and 4 bases from J, the junction contained 22 bases not matched to a gene. The CDR3 DNA is TGTGCCAGCAGTTCGCGAACGTCCGCGGGAGAGGGGATAGGTTACGAGCAGTACTTC. It encodes CASSSRTSAGEGIGYEQYF. The full variable domain, in which reference TRBV28 and TRBJ2-7 provide the parts outside the CDR3, is DVKVTQSSRYLVKRTGEKVFLECVQDMDHENMFWYRQDPGLGLRLIYFSYDVKMKEKGDIPEGYSVSREKKERFSLILESASTNQTSMYLCASSSRTSAGEGIGYEQYFGPGTRLTVT.

This chain links TRBV30 with TRBJ1-3; no clear D gene. Germline loops: CDR1 GTSNPN, CDR2 SVGIG (reference sequence). Trimming pared 1 base from V and 2 bases from J, leaving 9 bases between. The CDR3 covers 14 residues. The CDR3 spells CAWSDGVTGNTIYF. DNA of the CDR3: TGTGCCTGGAGTGATGGGGTAACTGGAAACACCATATATTTT. Full variable domain (outside the CDR3, taken from reference TRBV30 and TRBJ1-3): SQTIHQWPATLVQPVGSPLSLECTVEGTSNPNLYWYRQAAGRGLQLLFYSVGIGQISSEVPQNLSASRPQDRQFILSSKKLLLSDSGFYLCAWSDGVTGNTIYFGEGSWLTVV.

This clone was detected a few times. The rearrangement joins TRBV5-4 to TRBJ1-1, with D unresolved. V dropped 4 bases and J dropped 0 bases, with 10 bases sitting between them. Germline V gene data show CDR1 as SGHNT and CDR2 as YYREEE (reference sequence). This CDR3 is built from 14 residues. The CDR3, as DNA: TGTGCCAGCAGCGGCCAGCACATGAACACTGAAGCTTTCTTT. As protein: CASSGQHMNTEAFF.

The chain joins TRBV18 to TRBJ2-7; weak D call: TRBD1 (7 bases). The CDR3 loop spans 16 amino acids. CDR1 KGHSH and CDR2 LQKENI come from the germline V gene. V was trimmed by 5 bases and J by 4 bases, leaving 21 bases between them. CDR3 in DNA: TGTGCCAGCTCAGCAAACAGGGGAGGAACCATTTACGAGCAGTACTTC. Its protein product is CASSANRGGTIYEQYF. The whole variable domain, filled in from reference TRBV18 and TRBJ2-7, reads NAGVMQNPRHLVRRRGQEARLRCSPMKGHSHVYWYRQLPEEGLKFMVYLQKENIIDESGMPKERFSAEFPKEGPSILRIQQVVRGDSAAYFCASSANRGGTIYEQYFGPGTRLTVT.

V gene TRBV14 combines with J gene TRBJ2-2; D ambiguous. V lost 0 bases, J lost 7 bases, and 12 bases lay in between. Germline V gene data show CDR1 as SGHDN and CDR2 as FVKESK. The CDR3 has 15 residues. The CDR3 protein is CASSQEPRNVGELFF. Written as DNA, the CDR3 is TGTGCCAGCAGCCAAGAACCTAGGAACGTCGGGGAGCTGTTTTTT.

The genes are TRBV6-5 and TRBJ1-4; a possible D gene is TRBD1 (5 bases). Germline V CDR1 and CDR2: MNHEY, SVGAGI. Trimming removed 5 bases at V and 2 bases at J, with 9 bases between. This CDR3 contains 14 residues. The CDR3 reads CASSEGYTNEKLFF. In nucleotides, the CDR3 is TGTGCCAGCAGTGAGGGGTACACTAATGAAAAACTGTTTTTT.

The chain recombines TRBV2 with TRBJ2-7; 7 nucleotides line up with TRBD2. With 8 bases clipped from V and 3 bases from J, the junction kept 7 bases outside the gene matches. The V gene's germline CDR1 is SNHLY and CDR2 FYNNEI. The CDR3 consists of 13 residues. In DNA form, the CDR3 reads TGTGCCAGCCGGCGGCGGGACTACTACGAGCAGTACTTC. Translation: CASRRRDYYEQYF. The full variable domain, its missing parts supplied by reference TRBV2 and TRBJ2-7, is EPEVTQTPSHQVTQMGQEVILRCVPISNHLYFYWYRQILGQKVEFLVSFYNNEISEKSEIFDDQFSVERPDGSNFTLKIRSTKLEDSAMYFCASRRRDYYEQYFGPGTRLTVT.

The chain has TRBV30 and TRBJ2-5; D call uncertain. The J call could be wrong; TRBJ2-7 is a better fit for the DNA end. CDR1 is GTSNPN and CDR2 is SVGIG in the germline V gene (reference sequence). The CDR3 extends over 14 amino acids. In nucleotides, the CDR3 is TGTGCCTGGAGTGTAGGTCCAGCGTCCTACGAGCAGTACTTC. It is translated as CAWSVGPASYEQYF.

The chain is built from TRBV27 and TRBJ2-2, with D perhaps matching TRBD1 (5 bases). The CDR3 spans 17 residues. CDR1 is MNHEY, CDR2 SMNVEV, per germline (reference sequence). V was trimmed by 0 bases and J by 1 base, leaving 12 bases between them. This CDR3 is CASSLSLDRMNTGELFF. The CDR3 nucleotides are TGTGCCAGCAGTTTATCACTTGACAGAATGAACACCGGGGAGCTGTTTTTT.

V and J are TRBV11-2 and TRBJ2-1, with TRBD1 as a possible D gene (6 bases). Per the germline V gene, CDR1 is SGHAT and CDR2 is FQNNGV. This CDR3 is built from 11 residues. Trimming removed 7 bases from V and 10 bases from J, with 11 bases in between. CDR3: CASNFQGEQFF. CDR3 nucleotide sequence: TGTGCCAGCAATTTTCAGGGGGAGCAGTTCTTC. Full variable domain (rest looked up from reference TRBV11-2 and TRBJ2-1): EAGVAQSPRYKIIEKRQSVAFWCNPISGHATLYWYQQILGQGPKLLIQFQNNGVVDDSQLPKDRFSAERLKGVDSTLKIQPAKLEDSAVYLCASNFQGEQFFGPGTRLTVL.

The rearrangement links TRBV19 to TRBJ1-2; D not resolved. This CDR3 is built from 14 residues. V dropped 6 bases and J dropped 3 bases, with 14 bases sitting between them. From germline, CDR1 is LNHDA and CDR2 SQIVND (reference sequence). CDR3 nucleotide sequence: TGTGCCAGTAGGTCGAGGGTGCAGGACTATGGCTACACCTTC. It yields the protein CASRSRVQDYGYTF. The complete variable domain, with remaining parts taken from reference TRBV19 and TRBJ1-2, reads DGGITQSPKYLFRKEGQNVTLSCEQNLNHDAMYWYRQDPGQGLRLIYYSQIVNDFQKGDIAEGYSVSREKKESFPLTVTSAQKNPTAFYLCASRSRVQDYGYTFGSGTRLTVV.

This clone was detected only once. This chain links TRBV27 with TRBJ2-7; D is possibly TRBD1 (5 bases). The germline gives CDR1 MNHEY, CDR2 SMNVEV (reference sequence). The CDR3 has 15 amino acids. Trimming took off 8 bases at V and 2 bases at J, with 19 bases between the two ends. The CDR3 nucleotides are TGTGCCAGCCGCCTCCATCAGGGAATAACCTACGAGCAGTACTTC. Translation gives CASRLHQGITYEQYF.

A note on this clone: The same CDR3 arises from other DNA sequences in this sample as well. The gene calls are TRBV5-6 and TRBJ2-7, with 7 bases lining up with TRBD2. V trimming: 3 bases; J trimming: 6 bases; junction bases outside the gene matches: 9. Germline V CDR1 and CDR2: SGHDT, YYEEEE. The CDR3 totals 14 residues. The CDR3, as DNA: TGTGCCAGCAGCTCCGGGCTGGCGGGAGTCGAGCAGTACTTC. This codes for CASSSGLAGVEQYF.

With regard to this clone: Other nucleotide sequences from this sample produce the same CDR3. This sequence joins TRBV30 and TRBJ1-1; possibly TRBD1 for D (5 bases). The CDR3 totals 13 residues. The V end lost 0 bases, the J end lost 3 bases, and 8 bases lay between the germline ends. Germline assignment: CDR1 GTSNPN and CDR2 SVGIG (reference sequence). DNA of the CDR3: TGTGCCTGGAGTGTTGGGGGGGACACTGAAGCTTTCTTT. Its protein is CAWSVGGDTEAFF.

Worth noting for this clone: Distinct nucleotide sequences in the sample also encode this CDR3. The CDR3 nucleotides are TGCAGCGTTGTTGTGCCCGGGGAGCTGTTTTTT. Protein: CSVVVPGELFF. The J gene is TRBJ2-2, the V gene TRBV29-1; D uncertain. The CDR3 extends over 11 amino acids. Per the germline V gene, CDR1 is SQVTM and CDR2 is ANQGSEA. V was trimmed by 4 bases and J by 6 bases, leaving 6 bases between them.

This chain joins TRBV27 and TRBJ2-2; TRBD2 matches at 8 bases. Trimming took 7 bases from V and 1 from J; bases not matched to a gene: 8. The CDR3 is made up of 16 amino acids. CDR1 is MNHEY, CDR2 SMNVEV, per germline (reference sequence). CDR3 sequence (DNA): TGTGCCAGCACCTCACTAGCGGTATTGAACACCGGGGAGCTGTTTTTT. Its protein is CASTSLAVLNTGELFF.

In nucleotides, the CDR3 is TGTGCCAGCAGCGAGAACTACGAGCAGTACTTC. Protein sequence: CASSENYEQYF. This chain joins TRBV7-4 and TRBJ2-7; D ambiguous. Between the trimmed V and J ends, which lost 5 bases and 3 bases, there was a span of 5 bases. CDR3 length: 11 amino acids. Germline assignment: CDR1 SGHVT and CDR2 SQSDAQ. The full variable domain, with the rest looked up from reference TRBV7-4 and TRBJ2-7, is GAGVSQSPRYKVAKRGRDVALRCDSISGHVTLYWYRQTLGQGSEVLTYSQSDAQRDKSGRPSGRFSAERPERSVSTLKIQRTEQGDSAVYLCASSENYEQYFGPGTRLTVT.

With respect to this clone: Other DNA sequences within the sample encode an identical CDR3. The CDR3 DNA follows: TGCGCCAGCAGCCAAGGATCGGGGACAGGGCTGTACGAGCAGTACTTC. It encodes CASSQGSGTGLYEQYF. The V call is TRBV4-1, the J call TRBJ2-7; 9 bases are shared with TRBD1. With 1 base clipped from V and 4 bases from J, the junction kept 8 bases outside the gene matches. Germline V gene sequence: CDR1 MGHRA, CDR2 YSYEKL. The CDR3 loop spans 16 amino acids.

J is TRBJ2-2 and V is TRBV19, with D perhaps matching TRBD2 (6 bases). This CDR3 is 14 amino acids long. The germline CDR1 and CDR2 sequences are LNHDA and SQIVND (reference sequence). Trimming left V 6 bases short and J 6 bases short, with 14 bases between. This CDR3 is CASSPFGEAGELFF. The CDR3 nucleotides read TGTGCCAGTAGCCCCTTCGGGGAGGCCGGGGAGCTGTTTTTT.

This chain joins TRBV4-3 and TRBJ2-3; TRBD1 might be the D (6 bases). Trimming took 10 bases from V and 1 from J, leaving 18 bases between them. Germline loops: CDR1 LGHNA, CDR2 YSLEER. The CDR3 spans 15 residues. CDR3 amino acids: CATSGDQRGTDTQYF. The CDR3 nucleotides read TGCGCCACCTCAGGGGACCAGCGAGGCACAGATACGCAGTATTTT.